This T cell receptor (beta chain) derives from a study of T cells after yellow fever vaccination. Study-wide points: A small share of clonotypes appeared in both CD4 and CD8 compartments. Detected again after the booster were most primary-vaccination clones, at 95% to 98% CD4 and 80% to 90% CD8.

V was clipped by 6 bases and J by 5 bases, with 11 bases between them. The CDR3 covers 14 residues. In germline, CDR1 is MNHNS, CDR2 SASEGT. This clonotype was seen only a few times. What it binds is unknown. Template-switching 5'RACE yielded the TCR cDNA; a universal primer site and UMIs were added in the process. Each CDR3 protein is one row after TCRdb ran MiXCR on the 5' RACE reads. Of 340,000 or so distinct CDR3 sequences listed, approximately 12% were seen once; the top ten hold roughly 3.1%. The sequencing used CD4+ T cells sorted from PBMCs, collected 15 days after the yellow fever booster vaccination. This chain joins TRBV6-1 and TRBJ1-6; D remains unclear. This TCR was sampled from a man in his late teens or twenties who received the YFV17D yellow fever vaccine. The CDR3 coding sequence is TGTGCCAGCAGACCCCCAAGGGATAATTCACCCCTCCACTTT. This gives the protein CASRPPRDNSPLHF.